The clone carrying this T cell receptor beta chain was picked up one time. The antigen is unknown. The data were obtained in a study of T-cell memory formation after mild COVID-19. About the research overall: TCR clusters largely stayed donor specific. The study, taken as a whole, reports: Contracting CD4+ clones lay largely in CM and EM, with CD8+ ones residing in EMRA.

One entry per CDR3 protein, called by TCRdb with MiXCR from the 5' RACE reads. The sample shows 500,000 to 650,000 distinct CDR3 sequences, less than 25% of them seen only once. Germline V lookup: CDR1 LNHNV, CDR2 YYDKDF (reference sequence). Trimming at V came to 1 base and at J to 4 bases, leaving 0 bases not matched to a gene. The CDR3 totals 15 residues. The clonotype comes from an adult woman who had mild COVID-19 (a few samples of this study predate the infection). Cell type and time point are not known. The chain carries TRBV15 and TRBJ2-7, with 14 nucleotides matching TRBD2. The sequencing input was PBMCs or a T cell subset sorted from them (not recorded which). Here the CDR3 reads CATSRGTSGGYEQYF. The CDR3, as DNA: TGTGCCACCAGCAGAGGGACTAGCGGGGGGTACGAGCAGTACTTC.